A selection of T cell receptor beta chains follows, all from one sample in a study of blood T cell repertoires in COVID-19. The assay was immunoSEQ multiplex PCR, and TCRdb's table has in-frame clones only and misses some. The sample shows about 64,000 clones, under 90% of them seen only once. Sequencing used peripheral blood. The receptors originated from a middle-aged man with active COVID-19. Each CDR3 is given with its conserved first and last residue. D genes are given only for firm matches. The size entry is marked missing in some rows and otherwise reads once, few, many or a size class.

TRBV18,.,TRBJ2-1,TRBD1,CASSPVRQGRFGEQFF,TGTGCCAGCTCACCGGTTAGACAGGGAAGGTTTGGAGAGCAGTTCTTC
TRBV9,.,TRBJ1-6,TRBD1,CASSVARDRGVKDSPLHF,TGTGCCAGCAGCGTAGCCCGGGACAGGGGAGTGAAGGATTCACCCCTCCACTTT
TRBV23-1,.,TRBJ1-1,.,CASSQCQSGRVAAFF,TGCGCCAGCAGTCAATGCCAATCTGGGAGGGTGGCGGCTTTCTTT
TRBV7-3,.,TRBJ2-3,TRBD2,CASSLRRGDLDTQYF,TGTGCCAGCAGCTTACGGCGGGGGGACCTAGATACGCAGTATTTT
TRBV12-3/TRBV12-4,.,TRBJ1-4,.,CASSFLLGEKLFF,TGTGCCAGCAGTTTTCTTCTCGGTGAAAAACTGTTTTTT
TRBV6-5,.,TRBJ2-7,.,CASSYSSGNYEQYF,TGTGCCAGCAGTTACTCGTCAGGGAATTACGAGCAGTACTTC
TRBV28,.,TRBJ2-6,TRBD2,CASSLRVLAGGSGANVLTF,TGTGCCAGCAGTTTGAGGGTCTTGGCGGGAGGGTCGGGGGCCAACGTCCTGACTTTC
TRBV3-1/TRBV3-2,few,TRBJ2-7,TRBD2,CASTVSGRGSEQYF,TGTGCCAGCACCGTGAGCGGGAGAGGGTCCGAGCAGTACTTC
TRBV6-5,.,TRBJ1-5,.,CASNNGLNQPQHF,TGTGCCAGCAACAACGGACTTAATCAGCCCCAGCATTTT
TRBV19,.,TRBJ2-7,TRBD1,CASSMGQGPYEQYF,TGTGCCAGTAGTATGGGACAGGGGCCCTACGAGCAGTACTTC
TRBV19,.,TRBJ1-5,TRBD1,CASSITTGGNQPQHF,TGTGCCAGTAGTATTACGACAGGGGGCAATCAGCCCCAGCATTTT
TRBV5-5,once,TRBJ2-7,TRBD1,CASSLRQGAGEQYF,TGTGCCAGCAGCTTGCGGCAGGGGGCAGGCGAGCAGTACTTC
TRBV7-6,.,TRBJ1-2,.,CASSLSSGSWVGYTF,TGTGCCAGCAGCTTATCATCCGGGTCATGGGTTGGCTACACCTTC
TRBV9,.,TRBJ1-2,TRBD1,CASSADRGDGYTF,TGTGCCAGCAGCGCTGACAGGGGTGATGGCTACACCTTC
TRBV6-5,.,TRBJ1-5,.,CASSPGGSNQPQHF,TGTGCCAGCAGCCCCGGGGGGAGCAATCAGCCCCAGCATTTT
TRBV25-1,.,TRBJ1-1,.,CASSERTADNTEAFF,TGTGCCAGCAGTGAGAGGACAGCGGATAACACTGAAGCTTTCTTT
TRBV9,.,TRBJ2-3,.,CASSYRDGTDTQYF,TGTGCCAGCAGTTACAGGGACGGTACAGATACGCAGTATTTT
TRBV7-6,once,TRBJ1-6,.,CASSLAKGTPLHF,TGTGCCAGCAGCTTAGCGAAGGGGACACCCCTCCACTTT
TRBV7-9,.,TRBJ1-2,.,CASVGGTLGYGYTF,TGTGCCAGCGTAGGGGGAACACTTGGCTATGGCTACACCTTC
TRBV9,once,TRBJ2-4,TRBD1,CASSSWGQGENIQYF,TGTGCCAGCAGCTCCTGGGGACAGGGGGAAAACATTCAGTACTTC
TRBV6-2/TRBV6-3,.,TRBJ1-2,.,CASSSTRSIANYGYTF,TGTGCCAGCAGCTCGACACGTTCCATAGCTAACTATGGCTACACCTTC
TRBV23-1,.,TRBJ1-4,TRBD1,CATLRPDRGTTNEKLFF,TGCGCCACCCTACGACCAGACAGGGGGACAACTAATGAAAAACTGTTTTTT
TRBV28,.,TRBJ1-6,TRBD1,CASSLRGQGGSPLHF,TGTGCCAGCAGTTTACGTGGACAGGGCGGTTCACCCCTCCACTTT
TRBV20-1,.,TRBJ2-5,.,CSASKGPDGGQETQYF,TGCAGTGCTAGTAAGGGCCCTGACGGCGGGCAAGAGACCCAGTACTTC
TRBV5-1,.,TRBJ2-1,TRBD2,CASSLAPAGVSYNEQFF,TGCGCCAGCAGCTTGGCACCAGCGGGAGTGTCCTACAATGAGCAGTTCTTC
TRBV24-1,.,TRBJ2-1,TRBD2,CATSDRTSGGAHNEQFF,TGTGCCACCAGTGACCGGACTAGCGGGGGGGCCCACAATGAGCAGTTCTTC
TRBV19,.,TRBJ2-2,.,CASSTWLLGLSTGELFF,TGTGCCAGTAGTACTTGGTTGTTGGGACTGAGCACCGGGGAGCTGTTTTTT
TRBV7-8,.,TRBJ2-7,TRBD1,CASSLGTGGTYEQYF,TGTGCCAGCAGCTTAGGGACAGGGGGCACCTACGAGCAGTACTTC
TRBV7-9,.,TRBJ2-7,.,CASSLARGGPYEQYF,TGTGCCAGCAGCTTAGCAAGGGGAGGCCCCTACGAGCAGTACTTC
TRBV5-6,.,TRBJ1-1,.,CASSLAGWTQTPTGAFF,TGTGCCAGCAGCTTGGCCGGTTGGACTCAGACCCCAACGGGGGCTTTCTTT
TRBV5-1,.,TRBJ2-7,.,CASSLKTVAYEQYF,TGCGCCAGCAGCTTAAAGACAGTAGCCTACGAGCAGTACTTC
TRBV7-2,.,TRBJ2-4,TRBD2,CASSLRPGLAGGFKNIQYF,TGTGCCAGCAGCCTCCGCCCGGGACTAGCGGGAGGGTTTAAAAACATTCAGTACTTC
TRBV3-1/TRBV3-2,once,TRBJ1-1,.,CASSPGDWTEAFF,TGTGCCAGCAGCCCAGGGGATTGGACTGAAGCTTTCTTT
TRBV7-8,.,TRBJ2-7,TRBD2,CASSPSSGKTYEQYF,TGTGCCAGCAGCCCCTCTAGCGGGAAGACCTACGAGCAGTACTTC
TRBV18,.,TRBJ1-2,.,CASSPVDSMKGYTF,TGTGCCAGCTCACCAGTGGACAGCATGAAAGGCTACACCTTC
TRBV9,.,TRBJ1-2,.,CASSGTDDGYTF,TGTGCCAGCAGCGGGACAGATGACGGCTACACCTTC
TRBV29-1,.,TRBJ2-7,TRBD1,CSARQGARYEQYF,TGCAGCGCGAGACAGGGGGCTAGGTACGAGCAGTACTTC
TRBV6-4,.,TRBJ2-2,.,CASSEGAEGGELFF,TGTGCCAGCAGTGAGGGGGCCGAGGGCGGGGAGCTGTTTTTT
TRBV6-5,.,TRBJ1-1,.,CASRPGLYTEAFF,TGTGCCAGCAGACCCGGGTTGTACACTGAAGCTTTCTTT
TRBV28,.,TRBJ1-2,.,CASSLRGSTGLRGYTF,TGTGCCAGCAGTTTAAGGGGCTCGACAGGCCTTCGGGGCTACACCTTC
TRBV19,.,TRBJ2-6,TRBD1,CASRDRLSSGANVLTF,TGTGCCAGCCGGGACAGGCTTAGCTCTGGGGCCAACGTCCTGACTTTC
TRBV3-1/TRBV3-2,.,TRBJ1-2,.,CASQGRTNYGYTF,TGTGCCAGCCAGGGGCGGACTAACTATGGCTACACCTTC
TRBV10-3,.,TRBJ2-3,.,CAIRGAVSTDTQYF,TGTGCCATCAGGGGGGCGGTTAGCACAGATACGCAGTATTTT
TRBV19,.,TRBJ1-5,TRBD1,CASSSPLRTGRRQPQHF,TGTGCCAGTAGTTCCCCCCTGAGGACAGGGAGGCGGCAGCCCCAGCATTTT
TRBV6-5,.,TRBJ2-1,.,CASPSLADEQFF,TGTGCCAGCCCTAGTCTGGCGGATGAGCAGTTCTTC
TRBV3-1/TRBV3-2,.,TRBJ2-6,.,CATSVPGANVLTF,TGTGCCACGAGTGTTCCTGGGGCCAACGTCCTGACTTTC
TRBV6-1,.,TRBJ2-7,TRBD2,CASSETSGIYEQYF,TGTGCCAGCAGTGAAACTAGCGGGATCTACGAGCAGTACTTC
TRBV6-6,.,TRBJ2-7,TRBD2,CASSSPTGLAGPSGGEQYF,TGTGCCAGCAGCTCTCCGACCGGACTAGCGGGGCCCTCAGGGGGTGAGCAGTACTTC